A single sample gave rise to the 16 T cell receptor beta chains below, sequenced in a study of T-cell reconstitution after alpha-beta-depleted transplantation in children. TCRbeta library construction was performed incorporating unique molecular identifiers. TCRdb reprocessed the PCR reads via MiXCR and lists one record per CDR3 protein. The sample yields 70,000 to 95,000 distinct CDR3 sequences, 12% seen once. Sequenced material: PBMCs from the stem cell graft donor, taken from the stem cell graft. All receptors derive from a human donor who donated a stem cell graft to a child with inherited bone marrow failure.

This clonotype was counted at least ten times. V and J are TRBV10-3 and TRBJ2-1; 8 nucleotides match TRBD2. With V trimmed by 10 bases and J by 0 bases, 2 bases remained unmatched. This CDR3 has 13 amino acids. Germline CDR1 and CDR2: ENHRY and SYGVKD. In nucleotides, the CDR3 is TGTGCCACAAGCGGGAGCTCCTACAATGAGCAGTTCTTC. Its protein is CATSGSSYNEQFF.

This clonotype has at least ten counts. The rearrangement joins TRBV20-1 to TRBJ2-3; tentative D call: TRBD2 (6 bases). The V gene's germline CDR1 is DFQATT and CDR2 SNEGSKA (reference sequence). The V and J ends lost 3 bases and 6 bases respectively, with 16 bases between them. The length of the CDR3 is 14 residues. CDR3 amino acids: CSARTRGFGDTQYF. The CDR3 DNA follows: TGCAGTGCTAGGACTAGAGGGTTTGGGGATACGCAGTATTTT.

The chain combines TRBV20-1 with TRBJ2-3; TRBD2 agrees at 15 bases. This CDR3 is 15 amino acids long. Per germline, CDR1 DFQATT and CDR2 SNEGSKA (reference sequence). The V and J ends lost 1 base and 15 bases, in that order; junction bases with no gene match: 11. Written as DNA, the CDR3 is TGCAGTGCTAGAGCCCCGGGACTAGCGGGAGGTTCATCCTATTTT. It encodes CSARAPGLAGGSSYF.

The V and J genes are TRBV19 and TRBJ2-1; D may match TRBD1 or TRBD2 (6 bases each). The V end was cut by 6 bases, the J end by 5 bases, with 11 bases between. Germline V gene lookup returns CDR1 LNHDA and CDR2 SQIVND (reference sequence). The CDR3 spans 13 residues. The CDR3 DNA sequence: TGTGCCAGTAGGAAAGGGGGGAACAATGAGCAGTTCTTC. This encodes CASRKGGNNEQFF.

This clonotype has at least ten counts. The chain is built from TRBV7-2 and TRBJ2-3; possible D gene TRBD1, 5 bases. Germline V gene data show CDR1 as SGHTA and CDR2 as FQGNSA. With 4 bases removed from V and 4 bases from J, the gap between germline ends came to 12 bases. This CDR3 is 14 amino acids long. The CDR3 region has the DNA TGTGCCAGCAGCTCCAGGGTTGTAGCAGATACGCAGTATTTT. This gives the protein CASSSRVVADTQYF.

This clonotype occurred a few times. At one end, the junction sequence differs from germline, possibly due to a read error. The V call is TRBV11-2, the J call TRBJ1-1; D unresolved. CDR1 is SGHAT, CDR2 FQNNGV, per germline. This CDR3 spans 17 amino acids. The CDR3 DNA follows: TGTGCCAGCAGCTTAGATTTAAGCGCTTCGGGGAACACTGAACCTTTCTTT. This codes for CASSLDLSASGNTEPFF.

The J gene is TRBJ2-5, the V gene TRBV5-1; TRBD2 matches 9 bases. The junction had 3 bases not matched to a gene; V was cut back by 4 bases and J by 5 bases. The CDR3 loop spans 13 amino acids. Germline V lookup: CDR1 SGHRS, CDR2 YFSETQ. CDR3 nucleotides: TGCGCCAGCAGCCCCGGGACTAGCGAGACCCAGTACTTC. Its translation is CASSPGTSETQYF.

This clonotype was recorded many times. The J gene is TRBJ2-7, the V gene TRBV7-2, with D possibly matching TRBD2 (8 bases). V was pared by 10 bases and J by 0 bases, with 13 bases between. The CDR3 totals 13 residues. CDR1 and CDR2 from the germline V gene are SGHTA and FQGNSA. CDR3 DNA sequence: TGTGCCACCGGGAGGGGGCGCTCCTACGAGCAGTACTTC. Its translation is CATGRGRSYEQYF.

This clonotype was observed at least ten times. The chain is built from TRBV9 and TRBJ1-1, with TRBD1 as a possible D gene (5 bases). With 7 bases removed from V and 6 bases from J, the gap between germline ends came to 22 bases. The germline V gene has CDR1 SGDLS and CDR2 YYNGEE. This CDR3 has 15 amino acids. The CDR3 loop is CASGLGGAPGAEAFF. CDR3 coding DNA: TGTGCCAGCGGACTTGGAGGGGCGCCGGGGGCTGAAGCTTTCTTT.

In this sample, this clonotype turned up many times. J is TRBJ2-3 and V is TRBV5-1; the D gene is possibly TRBD1 (6 bases). The V and J ends lost 2 bases and 3 bases respectively, with 16 bases between them. Germline V gene sequence: CDR1 SGHRS, CDR2 YFSETQ. The CDR3 contains 16 residues. The CDR3 DNA reads TGCGCCAGCAGCTTACAAGCCGGGGACACAACAGATACGCAGTATTTT. As protein: CASSLQAGDTTDTQYF.

The table lists this clonotype with many counts. The chain links TRBV5-1 to TRBJ2-1; D is unclear. V was trimmed by 1 base and J by 6 bases, leaving 8 bases between them. CDR3 size: 13 residues. Germline CDR1 SGHRS, CDR2 YFSETQ. Here the CDR3 reads CASSLRDSNEQFF. CDR3 coding DNA: TGCGCCAGCAGCTTGCGAGATAGCAATGAGCAGTTCTTC.

This clonotype was seen repeatedly, ten times or more. The V gene is TRBV12-3 or TRBV12-4, the J gene TRBJ2-7, with D tentatively TRBD1 or TRBD2 (6 bases each). V shed 5 bases and J shed 0 bases, with 11 bases lying between them. CDR3 size: 14 residues. For the CDR3, the DNA is TGTGCCAGCAGTGCGGGACACAGCTCCTACGAGCAGTACTTC. This sequence encodes CASSAGHSSYEQYF.

This clonotype came up many times. J is TRBJ2-7 and V is TRBV4-3; 8 bases agree with TRBD2. This CDR3 has 13 residues. From germline, CDR1 is LGHNA and CDR2 YSLEER. With 0 bases clipped from V and 7 bases from J, the junction kept 2 bases outside the gene matches. Written as DNA, the CDR3 is TGCGCCAGCAGCCAAGACCCTAGCGGGGAGCAGTACTTC. This codes for CASSQDPSGEQYF.

In nucleotides, the CDR3 is TGTGCCAGCAGTTTGGAACGTACGAACACTGAAGCTTTCTTT. Amino acids: CASSLERTNTEAFF. This chain links TRBV12-3 or TRBV12-4 with TRBJ1-1; D is ambiguous. This CDR3 has 14 residues. Trimming shortened V by 3 bases and J by 1 base, and 9 bases separated the two germline ends.

The sample holds many counts of this clonotype. The V gene is TRBV20-1, the J gene TRBJ2-7; 9 bases are a match to TRBD2. After removal of 0 bases from V and 1 base from J, the junction contained 13 bases not matched to a gene. The CDR3 has 18 amino acids. CDR1 is DFQATT, CDR2 SNEGSKA, per germline (reference sequence). This CDR3 reads CSARDLWGSGRESYEQYF. CDR3 DNA: TGCAGTGCTAGAGATCTGTGGGGTAGCGGGAGAGAATCCTACGAGCAGTACTTC.

This chain connects TRBV10-3 to TRBJ1-5; D gene unclear. Germline values: CDR1 ENHRY, CDR2 SYGVKD. The CDR3 sequence is 14 residues long. Trimming took off 10 bases at V and 0 bases at J, with 13 bases between the two ends. Written as DNA, the CDR3 is TGTGCCACAAGCGCGGCTGATAGCAATCAGCCCCAGCATTTT. Translating gives CATSAADSNQPQHF.